Below, 22 T cell receptor beta chains from the same sample are listed, as sequenced in a study of cytomegalovirus exposure and HLA in healthy donors (dated by TCRdb to about 2017). The library came from the immunoSEQ multiplex PCR assay. A mixture of 60 forward primers for TCR Vbeta segments and 13 reverse primers for TCR Jbeta segments was used in the multiplex PCR. The clones in this table, taken by TCRdb from immuneACCESS, are in-frame only. Not every clone is retained; where verified, under half of the shortfall comes from an unresolved V gene, and the cause of the rest is unknown. The sample profile shows about 190,000 clones; about 81% of them were found once. The ten biggest clones cover approximately 4.6% of the sample. The sequencing input was PBMCs. Receptors were obtained from a man aged 25-45 years in good health and CMV-seropositive.

Turning to this clone: The sample contains more than one DNA sequence encoding this CDR3. CDR3 coding DNA: TGTGCCAGCAGTTTACGGGGATACGGCTACACCTTC. It encodes CASSLRGYGYTF. The rearrangement uses TRBV28 and TRBJ1-2; D is ambiguous. V dropped 2 bases and J dropped 8 bases, with 9 bases sitting between them. The CDR3 runs 12 residues. Per germline, CDR1 MDHEN and CDR2 SYDVKM.

This sequence joins TRBV7-3 and TRBJ2-1, with D tentatively TRBD2 (6 bases). CDR1 is SGHTA, CDR2 FQGTGA, per germline. The CDR3 is 16 residues long. Trimming took off 5 bases at V and 4 bases at J, with 18 bases between the two ends. The CDR3 nucleotides are TGTGCCAGCAGCCTAGCGCGCCCGGATGAATACAATGAGCAGTTCTTC. It codes for CASSLARPDEYNEQFF.

This chain links TRBV5-1 with TRBJ1-5; tentatively, D is TRBD1 (6 bases). V lost 1 base to trimming and J lost 0 bases, with 8 bases between them. Germline CDR1 and CDR2: SGHRS and YFSETQ. This CDR3 is 15 amino acids long. CDR3 sequence (DNA): TGCGCCAGCAGCTTGACAGGGCTTAGCAATCAGCCCCAGCATTTT. It is translated as CASSLTGLSNQPQHF.

The chain combines TRBV11-2 with TRBJ2-3; 7 bases are a match to TRBD2. The germline gives CDR1 SGHAT, CDR2 FQNNGV. Trimming at V came to 3 bases and at J to 3 bases, leaving 3 bases not matched to a gene. The length of the CDR3 is 14 residues. CDR3: CASSFGGSTDTQYF. The DNA of the CDR3 is TGTGCCAGCAGCTTCGGCGGGAGTACAGATACGCAGTATTTT.

The gene calls are TRBV4-3 and TRBJ2-3; 9 bases align to TRBD2. V trimming: 4 bases; J trimming: 2 bases; junction bases outside the gene matches: 7. Germline CDR1 is LGHNA and CDR2 is YSLEER. The CDR3 contains 16 residues. CDR3: CASSPGLASNTDTQYF. The CDR3, as DNA: TGCGCCAGCAGCCCCGGACTAGCGTCAAACACAGATACGCAGTATTTT.

The rearrangement links TRBV5-8 to TRBJ1-6, with a weak D call TRBD1 (5 bases). Germline V gene sequence: CDR1 SGHTS, CDR2 YDEGEE. V lost 1 base and J lost 10, with 12 bases in between. The CDR3 length is 14 residues. The CDR3 DNA is TGTGCCAGCAGCTTGAATAGGGGCCAGTCACCCCTCCACTTT. Amino acids: CASSLNRGQSPLHF. The full variable domain, its missing parts supplied by reference TRBV5-8 and TRBJ1-6, is EAGVTQSPTHLIKTRGQQATLRCSPISGHTSVYWYQQALGLGLQFLLWYDEGEERNRGNFPPRFSGRQFPNYSSELNVNALELEDSALYLCASSLNRGQSPLHFGNGTRLTVT.

The genes are TRBV7-9 and TRBJ2-7, with D perhaps matching TRBD1 (5 bases). The CDR3 runs to 11 residues. Germline CDR1 and CDR2: SEHNR and FQNEAQ (reference sequence). The CDR3 loop is CATAGFYEQYF. The CDR3, as DNA: TGTGCAACCGCAGGGTTCTACGAGCAGTACTTC.

The sample holds a few counts of this clone. V gene TRBV19 combines with J gene TRBJ1-1; weak D call: TRBD1 (5 bases). The CDR3 extends over 15 amino acids. Germline V gives CDR1 LNHDA, CDR2 SQIVND (reference sequence). Trimming stripped 5 bases from V and 2 bases from J, with 15 bases between. CDR3 DNA sequence: TGTGCCAGTAGTTCACGACAGCCCCCTAACACTGAAGCTTTCTTT. Translating gives CASSSRQPPNTEAFF.

This clone is a singleton in its sample. The chain couples TRBV15 to TRBJ2-1, with D tentatively TRBD2 (7 bases). The V and J ends lost 5 bases and 0 bases respectively, with 14 bases between them. CDR3 length: 16 amino acids. CDR1 and CDR2 from the germline V gene are LNHNV and YYDKDF (reference sequence). CDR3: CATSEGGASSYNEQFF. The CDR3 nucleotides read TGTGCCACCAGCGAGGGGGGGGCGAGCTCCTACAATGAGCAGTTCTTC.

This chain connects TRBV7-6 to TRBJ2-5; 10 positions agree with TRBD2. Germline CDR1 SGHVS, CDR2 FNYEAQ. Trimming at V came to 2 bases and at J to 5 bases, leaving 8 bases not matched to a gene. The CDR3 has 16 amino acids. The CDR3 bases are TGTGCCAGCAGCTTATCTAGCGGGAGCGGAGGGGAGACCCAGTACTTC. Translating gives CASSLSSGSGGETQYF.

The chain couples TRBV18 to TRBJ1-2; TRBD1 aligns across 9 bases. Germline V gives CDR1 KGHSH, CDR2 LQKENI. The J segment lost 0 bases and the V segment lost 3 bases, leaving 5 bases of the junction unmatched. The CDR3 has 16 amino acids. This chain's CDR3 is CASSPGQGGANYGYTF. CDR3 DNA: TGTGCCAGCTCACCGGGACAGGGTGGGGCTAACTATGGCTACACCTTC.

This sequence joins TRBV28 and TRBJ2-7; the match to TRBD1 covers 8 bases. Germline values: CDR1 MDHEN, CDR2 SYDVKM. The CDR3 contains 15 residues. The J segment lost 4 bases and the V segment lost 7 bases, leaving 12 bases of the junction unmatched. In DNA, the CDR3 is TGTGCCAGCACCCCTGGGGGGACAGGTCGGTACGAGCAGTACTTC. This gives the protein CASTPGGTGRYEQYF.

The chain has TRBV27 and TRBJ2-7; 9 positions match TRBD1. The CDR3 totals 16 residues. The germline gives CDR1 MNHEY, CDR2 SMNVEV (reference sequence). V shed 7 bases and J 4 bases; nucleotides not matched to a gene: 14. CDR3 nucleotide sequence: TGTGCCAGCAAATCCAATGTTGGGACAGGGAATTACGAGCAGTACTTC. Protein product: CASKSNVGTGNYEQYF.

The chain combines TRBV30 with TRBJ2-1; tentative D call: TRBD2 (6 bases). The CDR3 is made up of 15 amino acids. V gave up 3 bases and J gave up 4 bases, with 16 bases separating them. CDR1 is GTSNPN and CDR2 is SVGIG in the germline V gene (reference sequence). The CDR3 region has the DNA TGTGCCTGGAGCGAAAGGGGACTTTCTTACAATGAGCAGTTCTTC. It translates to CAWSERGLSYNEQFF.

V and J are TRBV19 and TRBJ2-1; D gene uncertain. V was shortened by 6 bases and J by 5 bases, with 5 bases between the two germline ends. The CDR3 spans 11 residues. Per the germline V gene, CDR1 is LNHDA and CDR2 is SQIVND (reference sequence). The DNA for the CDR3 is TGTGCCAGTAGGGCCCACAATGAGCAGTTCTTC. Protein: CASRAHNEQFF.

This chain links TRBV4-2 with TRBJ1-5, with TRBD1 matching over 9 bases. The V and J ends lost 3 bases and 5 bases, in that order; junction bases with no gene match: 5. Germline lookup yields CDR1 LGHNA and CDR2 YNFKEQ. The CDR3 extends over 15 amino acids. Written as DNA, the CDR3 is TGTGCCAGCAGCCAGGGGGACAGGGTTGATCAGCCCCAGCATTTT. Amino acids: CASSQGDRVDQPQHF.

This clone was observed a few times. This chain links TRBV29-1 with TRBJ1-1; tentative D call: TRBD1 (6 bases). The CDR3 extends over 12 amino acids. Between the trimmed V and J ends, which lost 6 bases and 8 bases, there was a span of 16 bases. Germline CDR1 reads SQVTM; CDR2 reads ANQGSEA. CDR3 sequence: CSVQGHTIEAFF. Here the CDR3 DNA reads TGCAGCGTCCAGGGACATACAATCGAAGCTTTCTTT.

The V and J genes are TRBV11-3 and TRBJ2-2; 7 bases match TRBD1. Germline V CDR1 and CDR2: SGHNT, YENEEA. CDR3 size: 14 residues. V trimming: 2 bases; J trimming: 4 bases; junction bases outside the gene matches: 1. DNA for the CDR3: TGTGCCAGCAGCTTAAACAGGGGCACCGGGGAGCTGTTTTTT. This encodes CASSLNRGTGELFF.

The rearrangement links TRBV19 to TRBJ2-7; 11 bases align to TRBD2. The CDR3 is made up of 15 amino acids. J gave up 1 base and V 6 bases, and 5 bases lay outside the gene matches. The germline V gene encodes CDR1 LNHDA and CDR2 SQIVND (reference sequence). The CDR3 bases are TGTGCCAGTAGGACGACTAGCGGGACTTCCTACGAGCAGTACTTC. Its protein product is CASRTTSGTSYEQYF.

J is TRBJ2-1 and V is TRBV18; 8 bases are a match to TRBD1. J lost 8 bases, V lost 4 bases, and 1 base had no gene match. The CDR3 has 12 amino acids. The germline CDR1 and CDR2 sequences are KGHSH and LQKENI. CDR3 sequence (DNA): TGTGCCAGCTCACTGGACAGGGATGAGCAGTTCTTC. Its translation is CASSLDRDEQFF.

The V gene is TRBV4-2, the J gene TRBJ2-6; 7 positions agree with TRBD2. J gave up 4 bases and V 3 bases, and 15 bases lay outside the gene matches. The CDR3 runs 19 residues. Germline V gene lookup returns CDR1 LGHNA and CDR2 YNFKEQ. As DNA, the CDR3 is TGTGCCAGCAGCCAGGCCTTGTGGGGAGGGCGCGCAGGGGCCAACGTCCTGACTTTC. Translation gives CASSQALWGGRAGANVLTF.

This chain uses TRBV7-2 with TRBJ2-2, with D uncertain. The CDR3 is 15 amino acids. Trimming took off 3 bases at V and 7 bases at J, with 15 bases between the two ends. Germline CDR1 is SGHTA and CDR2 is FQGNSA. CDR3 sequence reads: CASSFTLFGGGELFF. The CDR3 nucleotides read TGTGCCAGCAGCTTTACTCTGTTCGGTGGCGGGGAGCTGTTTTTT. Drawing the rest from reference TRBV7-2 and TRBJ2-2, the complete variable domain is GAGVSQSPSNKVTEKGKDVELRCDPISGHTALYWYRQSLGQGLEFLIYFQGNSAPDKSGLPSDRFSAERTGGSVSTLTIQRTQQEDSAVYLCASSFTLFGGGELFFGEGSRLTVL.